This TCR beta chain was found in a study of CD8 T cells in Susac syndrome. Random hexamers primed reverse transcription of about 0.5 to 1 ug RNA. Amplification of TCR beta CDR3 used immunoSEQ multiplex PCR across 54 Vbeta and 13 Jbeta. TCRdb reanalysed the immunoSEQ multiplex PCR reads using MiXCR and keeps one entry per CDR3 protein. The sample has 70,000 or so distinct CDR3 sequences, just under 95% seen once. Points from the study as a whole: The study's TCR sequencing and HLA analysis drew on a certain number of individuals. That number was acknowledged as relatively small.

As to this clonotype: Its antigen is still unknown.

Peripheral blood CD8+ and CD4+ T cells were profiled by TCR beta sequencing. CD8+ and CD4+ T cells were negatively isolated; TEMRA cells were FACS-enriched. The sequence was obtained from a human donor with multiple sclerosis. The sequencing sample was made of CD8+ T cells from PBMCs.

The CDR3 here is CASSSESGMHTGELFF. The CDR3 bases are TGTGCCAGCAGTTCCGAGAGCGGGATGCACACCGGGGAGCTGTTTTTT. V and J are TRBV12-3 or TRBV12-4 and TRBJ2-2; 7 nucleotides align to TRBD2. V was pared by 4 bases and J by 3 bases, with 8 bases of the junction left unmatched. CDR3 length: 16 residues.